Presented here are 25 T cell receptor beta chains from one specimen sequenced in a study of T cells in Graves' hyperthyroidism and ophthalmopathy. Authors of the study amplified TCR beta CDR3 regions from RNA transcripts. Primed by the HTBI set, a first-round RT-PCR was run on the TCR CDR3. A single record per CDR3 protein comes from TCRdb applying MiXCR to the multiplex PCR reads. Of 500,000 or so distinct CDR3 sequences in the sample, 17% were seen once. What was sequenced was blood. The receptor set was obtained from a woman aged 18-35 years with Graves' ophthalmopathy.

There are many counts of this clonotype. This chain joins TRBV2 and TRBJ2-1; 7 bases match TRBD2. The CDR3 spans 13 residues. V lost 6 bases, J lost 5 bases, and 4 bases stayed unmatched. The germline gives CDR1 SNHLY, CDR2 FYNNEI. CDR3 residues: CASRDLADNEQFF. Written as DNA, the CDR3 is TGTGCCAGCAGGGACCTAGCGGACAATGAGCAGTTCTTC.

The rearrangement uses TRBV2 and TRBJ2-3; tentatively, D is TRBD1 or TRBD2 (6 bases each). The CDR3 has 14 amino acids. The germline V gene encodes CDR1 SNHLY and CDR2 FYNNEI. V lost 4 bases and J 6 bases, leaving 14 bases between the germline ends. The CDR3 DNA reads as TGTGCCAGCAGTGGGGGGGCCCGAGGGGATACGCAGTATTTT. Translation: CASSGGARGDTQYF.

V is TRBV12-3 or TRBV12-4 and J is TRBJ2-2; no firm D call. V was trimmed by 8 bases and J by 7 bases, leaving 8 bases between them. The length of the CDR3 is 11 residues. The CDR3 DNA reads TGTGCCAGCCGAAGAGGCGGGGAGCTGTTTTTT. Translation: CASRRGGELFF.

At least ten counts were recorded for this clonotype. The chain has TRBV12-3 or TRBV12-4 and TRBJ1-2, with a tentative D call TRBD1 (5 bases). V gave up 4 bases and J gave up 2 bases, with 5 bases separating them. The length of the CDR3 is 12 residues. The CDR3 protein is CASSSGNYGYTF. DNA for the CDR3: TGTGCCAGCAGTTCAGGGAACTATGGCTACACCTTC.

This clonotype showed up many times. This chain joins TRBV18 and TRBJ1-2; perhaps TRBD1 as D (5 bases). Germline lookup yields CDR1 KGHSH and CDR2 LQKENI. This CDR3 comprises 15 residues. Trimming shortened V by 3 bases and J by 4 bases, and 15 bases separated the two germline ends. The CDR3 sequence: CASSPTQGDGYGYTF. The CDR3 DNA reads as TGTGCCAGCTCACCGACTCAGGGTGACGGCTATGGCTACACCTTC.

The genes are TRBV6-5 and TRBJ1-3; TRBD1 might be the D (5 bases). CDR3 length: 15 residues. Deletions cut 0 bases from V and 4 bases from J, with 10 bases between. From germline, CDR1 is MNHEY and CDR2 SVGAGI. The CDR3 is CASSYSKGRGNTIYF. The DNA for the CDR3 is TGTGCCAGCAGTTACTCGAAGGGGAGGGGAAACACCATATATTTT.

This clonotype showed up many times. The chain is built from TRBV30 and TRBJ1-5; D possibly corresponds to TRBD1 (6 bases). V lost 5 bases and J lost 5, with 13 bases in between. Germline assignment: CDR1 GTSNPN and CDR2 SVGIG (reference sequence). This CDR3 region has 13 residues. The CDR3 nucleotides read TGTGCCTGGTCCACCAGGGGACATCAGCCCCAGCATTTT. This codes for CAWSTRGHQPQHF.

V is TRBV6-1 and J is TRBJ1-2; a possible D gene is TRBD1 (5 bases). The CDR3 consists of 15 residues. The germline gives CDR1 MNHNS, CDR2 SASEGT. Trimming cost V 11 bases and J 1 base, with 20 bases left between them. DNA for the CDR3: TGTGCCCAGCAGGAGATCATCGGGGGTAACTATGGCTACACCTTC. Translated, it gives CAQQEIIGGNYGYTF.

The J gene is TRBJ1-2, the V gene TRBV29-1; perhaps TRBD1 as D (5 bases). Trimming cost V 4 bases and J 1 base, with 16 bases left between them. CDR1 SQVTM and CDR2 ANQGSEA come from the germline V gene. This CDR3 region has 15 residues. The CDR3 bases are TGCAGCGTTGCGGGGGGGAGGGAGGTTAACTATGGCTACACCTTC. Encoded protein: CSVAGGREVNYGYTF.

This clonotype was recorded a few times. The chain has TRBV12-3 or TRBV12-4 and TRBJ2-4, with 11 bases identical to TRBD2. This CDR3 region has 17 residues. Trimming took 4 bases from V and 3 from J; bases not matched to a gene: 8. The CDR3 nucleotides read TGTGCCAGCAGTTACTCGGGACTAGCGGTAGGCAAAAACATTCAGTACTTC. Amino acids: CASSYSGLAVGKNIQYF.

At least ten counts were recorded for this clonotype. The chain links TRBV10-1 to TRBJ2-7, with D unclear. Germline CDR1 and CDR2: WNHNN and SYGVQD (reference sequence). This CDR3 comprises 14 residues. The V gene lost 2 bases and the J gene lost 7 bases, with 15 bases spanning the gap. The CDR3, as DNA: TGCGCCAGCAGTGAGGCGGCCGAGATGGGGGAGCAGTACTTC. It translates to CASSEAAEMGEQYF.

This clonotype came up many times. Here the CDR3 DNA reads TGCGCCAGCAGCTCCGGTGGGAGCAAAAACATTCAGTACTTC. This encodes CASSSGGSKNIQYF. The gene calls are TRBV5-1 and TRBJ2-4; a weak D match, TRBD2 (5 bases). The CDR3 is 14 residues long. Germline lookup yields CDR1 SGHRS and CDR2 YFSETQ. The V end lost 3 bases, the J end lost 3 bases, and 10 bases lay between the germline ends.

At least ten counts were recorded for this clonotype. The chain joins TRBV28 to TRBJ2-1; TRBD1 or TRBD2 may be the D gene (6 bases each). CDR1 is MDHEN and CDR2 is SYDVKM in the germline V gene. The CDR3 covers 15 residues. Trimming stripped 6 bases from V and 5 bases from J, with 17 bases between. The CDR3 nucleotides read TGTGCCAGCAGAGGGAAACAGGGAGGTGACAATGAGCAGTTCTTC. Translating it yields CASRGKQGGDNEQFF.

This clonotype showed up just a few times. CDR3 amino acids: CASSIGQHRGANTEAFF. As DNA, the CDR3 is TGTGCCAGTAGTATAGGGCAGCACCGGGGTGCGAACACTGAAGCTTTCTTT. The chain uses TRBV19 and TRBJ1-1, with D unclear. Germline V lookup: CDR1 LNHDA, CDR2 SQIVND (reference sequence). V shed 1 base and J shed 1 base, with 16 bases lying between them. The CDR3 length is 17 residues. The variable domain in full, with the rest retrieved from reference TRBV19 and TRBJ1-1, is DGGITQSPKYLFRKEGQNVTLSCEQNLNHDAMYWYRQDPGQGLRLIYYSQIVNDFQKGDIAEGYSVSREKKESFPLTVTSAQKNPTAFYLCASSIGQHRGANTEAFFGQGTRLTVV.

This clonotype has ten or more counts. This CDR3 reads CSASGFSGRLNEPQYF. CDR3 coding DNA: TGCAGTGCTAGTGGTTTTTCCGGAAGGCTCAACGAGCCCCAGTACTTC. This sequence joins TRBV20-1 and TRBJ2-5, with unresolved D. V dropped 3 bases and J dropped 9 bases, with 26 bases sitting between them. This CDR3 spans 16 amino acids. Germline CDR1 reads DFQATT; CDR2 reads SNEGSKA (reference sequence).

Ten or more counts support this clonotype. J is TRBJ2-7 and V is TRBV11-2, with 9 bases aligning to TRBD1. Per the germline V gene, CDR1 is SGHAT and CDR2 is FQNNGV. The J segment lost 3 bases and the V segment lost 4 bases, leaving 7 bases of the junction unmatched. The CDR3 is 15 residues long. Here the CDR3 DNA reads TGTGCCAGCAGCTCCCTCCGGGACAGGGACTACGAGCAGTACTTC. This sequence encodes CASSSLRDRDYEQYF. Looking up the rest from reference TRBV11-2 and TRBJ2-7 gives the full variable domain: EAGVAQSPRYKIIEKRQSVAFWCNPISGHATLYWYQQILGQGPKLLIQFQNNGVVDDSQLPKDRFSAERLKGVDSTLKIQPAKLEDSAVYLCASSSLRDRDYEQYFGPGTRLTVT.

In this sample, this clonotype turned up many times. The genes are TRBV18 and TRBJ1-2; no clear D gene. CDR1 and CDR2 (germline): KGHSH, LQKENI. The CDR3 totals 14 residues. Trimming removed 1 base from V and 2 bases from J, with 8 bases in between. CDR3: CASSPRERNYGYTF. The CDR3 DNA follows: TGTGCCAGCTCACCACGCGAGAGAAACTATGGCTACACCTTC.

The rearrangement joins TRBV6-5 to TRBJ2-1, with D tentatively TRBD2 (6 bases). The CDR3 has 15 residues. The V gene's germline CDR1 is MNHEY and CDR2 SVGAGI. V was cut by 4 bases and J by 4 bases, with 14 bases left in between. The CDR3 spells CASSSIADQYNEQFF. CDR3 bases: TGTGCCAGCAGTTCAATAGCGGACCAGTACAATGAGCAGTTCTTC.

V gene TRBV27 combines with J gene TRBJ2-2, with 7 positions matching TRBD1. The germline gives CDR1 MNHEY, CDR2 SMNVEV (reference sequence). The CDR3 runs to 14 residues. Losses at the gene ends were 6 bases for V and 4 bases for J; bases not matched to a gene: 5. The CDR3 region has the DNA TGTGCCAGCAGGGAAAGGGACAGCACCGGGGAGCTGTTTTTT. The encoded protein is CASRERDSTGELFF.

The rearrangement joins TRBV28 to TRBJ2-7; 8 nucleotides match TRBD1. The CDR3 length is 14 residues. J was trimmed by 2 bases and V by 6 bases; bases with no gene match: 6. CDR1 MDHEN and CDR2 SYDVKM come from the germline V gene. CDR3 amino acids: CASRPGTGAYEQYF. The CDR3 coding sequence is TGTGCCAGCAGGCCCGGGACAGGAGCCTACGAGCAGTACTTC.

The sample holds many counts of this clonotype. This chain connects TRBV5-1 to TRBJ1-1; tentatively, D is TRBD1 (6 bases). Germline lookup yields CDR1 SGHRS and CDR2 YFSETQ. CDR3 size: 13 residues. Trimming took 5 bases from V and 5 from J, leaving 13 bases between them. DNA of the CDR3: TGCGCCAGCAGACAGGGCGGGCGAACTGAAGCTTTCTTT. It encodes CASRQGGRTEAFF.

This chain joins TRBV3-1 and TRBJ2-1; possible D gene TRBD2, 5 bases. The V end was cut by 0 bases, the J end by 5 bases, with 20 bases between. The CDR3 is 18 amino acids. CDR1 LGHDT and CDR2 YNNKEL come from the germline V gene (reference sequence). This chain's CDR3 is CASSQDPLSSFGNNEQFF. The CDR3 bases are TGTGCCAGCAGCCAAGATCCCCTATCTAGCTTTGGCAACAATGAGCAGTTCTTC.

This clonotype was counted many times. The chain links TRBV7-6 to TRBJ2-7; D is uncertain. The CDR3 covers 15 residues. Trimming took 0 bases from V and 3 from J, leaving 12 bases between them. Germline V lookup: CDR1 SGHVS, CDR2 FNYEAQ. CDR3 residues: CASSLAQNSNYEQYF. The CDR3 nucleotides read TGTGCCAGCAGCTTAGCGCAAAACAGCAACTACGAGCAGTACTTC.

Many counts were recorded for this clonotype. The rearrangement joins TRBV20-1 to TRBJ2-1; TRBD1 matches at 8 bases. J gave up 7 bases and V 4 bases, and 9 bases lay outside the gene matches. Germline values: CDR1 DFQATT, CDR2 SNEGSKA (reference sequence). The CDR3 has 14 amino acids. CDR3 nucleotide sequence: TGCAGTGCTACCGCTACGGACAGGGCGAATGAGCAGTTCTTC. Encoded protein: CSATATDRANEQFF.

This clonotype was recorded at least ten times. The chain combines TRBV12-3 or TRBV12-4 with TRBJ2-1; D perhaps matches TRBD2 (6 bases). The CDR3 sequence is 12 residues long. The V gene lost 5 bases and the J gene lost 7 bases, with 9 bases spanning the gap. The CDR3 is CASSDGTNEQFF. In DNA, the CDR3 is TGTGCCAGCAGTGACGGGACTAATGAGCAGTTCTTC.